These 2 T cell receptor beta chains originate from one sample sequenced in a study of blood T cell repertoires in COVID-19 (dated by TCRdb to 2020 to 2021). The library was obtained by the immunoSEQ multiplex PCR assay. Here the immuneACCESS table is served through TCRdb, limited to in-frame sequences with V and J called. Missing clones are a known gap in these copies; in checked studies unresolved V genes cover under half, and the rest lacks a known reason. Within this sample are 300,000 to 350,000 clones, with roughly 90% of them counted one time only. The top ten clones comprise around 9.3% of the sample. Sequenced input: PBMCs or T cells enriched from blood (not recorded which). The receptors shown here come from a woman between 18 and 30 years old who had recovered from COVID-19.

This chain connects TRBV14 to TRBJ1-2, with no clear D. Germline CDR1 is SGHDN and CDR2 is FVKESK. This CDR3 contains 13 residues. V lost 2 bases to trimming and J lost 8 bases, with 12 bases between them. CDR3 nucleotides: TGTGCCAGCAGCCAATCCGAGGGAGGGGGCTACACCTTC. Residues: CASSQSEGGGYTF.

V usage is TRBV28 and J usage is TRBJ1-2; D is ambiguous. V was pared by 2 bases and J by 0 bases, with 10 bases between. The CDR3 is 15 residues long. CDR1 and CDR2 from the germline V gene are MDHEN and SYDVKM. CDR3 nucleotide sequence: TGTGCCAGCAGTTTAGGTGCAGCGCCTAACTATGGCTACACCTTC. This codes for CASSLGAAPNYGYTF.